This section outlines one TCR beta chain sequence together with its context. As yet, its antigen is unknown. This sample was taken from a study of T cell responses to AZD1222 COVID-19 vaccine. Findings and caveats of the study: Among those given AZD1222, only six were seropositive at baseline. White British donors predominated, females outnumbered males, and clonal diversity was possibly underestimated.

Measured with immunoSEQ multiplex PCR; TCRdb has only the in-frame clones, and not every one. The data hold around 99,000 clones, with 75% to 95% observed a single time. The TCR originated in an adult who received the AZD1222 COVID-19 vaccine. The sequencing used peripheral blood, collected 28 days after the second AZD1222 dose.

The CDR3 protein is CAIRQDGSYNEQFF. For the CDR3, the DNA is TGTGCCATCCGCCAGGACGGCTCCTACAATGAGCAGTTCTTC. This chain joins TRBV10-3 and TRBJ2-1; D unclear. CDR1 is ENHRY, CDR2 SYGVKD, per germline. V was clipped by 8 bases and J by 0 bases, with 11 bases between them. The CDR3 is made up of 14 amino acids.